What follows are 10 T cell receptor beta chains derived from one specimen sequenced in a study of blood T cells in healthy people across ages. Using a J-beta primer mix together with a sample-barcoded 5' primer, a second PCR was run for about 7 to 12 cycles. One entry per CDR3 protein, called by TCRdb with MiXCR from the 5' RACE reads. Among 1 million to 1.2 million distinct CDR3 sequences listed, 35% to 45% were seen once. The sequenced material came from blood. These receptors all stem from a man between 18 and 29 years old in good health.

This clonotype appeared a single time. A read error is the likely source, as a far larger clone sits one nucleotide away. The J gene is TRBJ1-2, the V gene TRBV6-2 or TRBV6-3, with 7 bases identical to TRBD1. This CDR3 region has 12 residues. Germline CDR1 reads MNHEY; CDR2 reads SVGEGT. After removal of 6 bases from V and 6 bases from J, the junction contained 4 bases not matched to a gene. In DNA, the CDR3 is TGTGCCAGCAGCCGGGACAGCGATGGCTACACCTTC. Protein: CASSRDSDGYTF.

The chain carries TRBV9 and TRBJ2-1; no definite D call. V lost 0 bases to trimming and J lost 3 bases, with 10 bases between them. The CDR3 is made up of 15 amino acids. The V gene's germline CDR1 is SGDLS and CDR2 YYNGEE. Here the CDR3 reads CASSVGRPSYNEQFF. CDR3 DNA sequence: TGTGCCAGCAGCGTAGGACGGCCTAGCTACAATGAGCAGTTCTTC.

This clonotype was detected only a few times. CDR3 amino acids: CASSLGTGARTEAFF. CDR3 DNA sequence: TGTGCCAGCAGTTTGGGGACAGGGGCTAGGACTGAAGCTTTCTTT. The chain employs TRBV12-3 or TRBV12-4 and TRBJ1-1; TRBD1 matches at 10 bases. The CDR3 consists of 15 residues. J lost 5 bases, V lost 3 bases, and 6 bases had no gene match.

V gene TRBV20-1 combines with J gene TRBJ1-5, with TRBD1 as a possible D gene (6 bases). The length of the CDR3 is 15 residues. Trimming pared 7 bases from V and 0 bases from J, leaving 16 bases between. Germline V CDR1 and CDR2: DFQATT, SNEGSKA (reference sequence). The CDR3 loop is CSVLDNRDSNQPQHF. CDR3 DNA: TGCAGTGTGCTTGACAACAGGGATAGCAATCAGCCCCAGCATTTT.

The CDR3, as DNA: TGTGCCAGCAGCCTCAGTAGTCGGGCAGGGGCCCTCAAGATGGGTTTATACGAGCAGTACTTC. Its translation: CASSLSSRAGALKMGLYEQYF. This chain connects TRBV14 to TRBJ2-7; the D gene is possibly TRBD1 (6 bases). Germline V gene lookup returns CDR1 SGHDN and CDR2 FVKESK. CDR3 length: 21 amino acids. The V end lost 4 bases, the J end lost 4 bases, and 35 bases lay between the germline ends. Full variable domain (rest looked up from reference TRBV14 and TRBJ2-7): EAGVTQFPSHSVIEKGQTVTLRCDPISGHDNLYWYRRVMGKEIKFLLHFVKESKQDESGMPNNRFLAERTGGTYSTLKVQPAELEDSGVYFCASSLSSRAGALKMGLYEQYFGPGTRLTVT.

This chain uses TRBV12-3 or TRBV12-4 with TRBJ1-1; D perhaps matches TRBD1 (6 bases). The CDR3 totals 13 residues. Trimming took off 5 bases at V and 5 bases at J, with 12 bases between the two ends. CDR3 DNA: TGTGCCAGCAGTAAAAGGGGGGGAACTGAAGCTTTCTTT. Encoded protein: CASSKRGGTEAFF.

This clonotype is a singleton in its sample. The chain recombines TRBV28 with TRBJ1-2; 10 bases line up with TRBD1. The germline V gene has CDR1 MDHEN and CDR2 SYDVKM. V shed 3 bases, J shed 7 bases, and the junction held 5 bases outside the gene matches. CDR3 size: 14 residues. The CDR3 loop is CASSFGDRGSGYTF. The CDR3 nucleotides read TGTGCCAGCAGTTTCGGGGACAGGGGTTCTGGCTACACCTTC.

As concerns this clonotype: One end of the junction fails to match germline, which may point to a read error. V usage is TRBV7-2 and J usage is TRBJ1-6; tentative D call: TRBD1 (5 bases). CDR1 and CDR2 (germline): SGHTA, FQGNSA. The CDR3 consists of 14 residues. CDR3 DNA: TGTGCCAGCAGCTTAGGGCAGGGTCGTTCACCCCCCCACTTT. Its protein product is CASSLGQGRSPPHF.

The V call is TRBV4-1, the J call TRBJ2-1; maybe TRBD2 (7 bases). The CDR3 has 17 residues. The ends were cut back, 4 bases at V and 2 bases at J, with 18 bases in the middle. Germline CDR1 is MGHRA and CDR2 is YSYEKL. For the CDR3, the DNA is TGCGCCAGCAGCCGCCGCCCCTGGCGGGGGCCCTACAATGAGCAGTTCTTC. It encodes CASSRRPWRGPYNEQFF.

This chain uses TRBV20-1 with TRBJ1-5; a weak D match, TRBD1 (5 bases). The ends were cut back, 7 bases at V and 0 bases at J, with 16 bases in the middle. Germline V gene sequence: CDR1 DFQATT, CDR2 SNEGSKA (reference sequence). This CDR3 region has 15 residues. Written as DNA, the CDR3 is TGCAGTGGAAGGGACGGGCTTTTTAGCAATCAGCCCCAGCATTTT. This encodes CSGRDGLFSNQPQHF.